Below are 2 T cell receptor beta chains sequenced from a single sample in a study of blood T cell repertoires in COVID-19 (TCRdb year 2020). Library preparation was by the immunoSEQ multiplex PCR assay. TCRdb holds this immuneACCESS table with in-frame rearrangements only. Some clones are missing; in checked studies, unresolved V genes explain under half, and the rest has no known cause. In this sample the table shows about 240,000 clones, roughly 87% of which occur a single time. The top ten hold 7.2% of the sample. Sequenced: peripheral blood. Receptors originate from a man in his sixties who had recovered from COVID-19.

The J gene is TRBJ1-5, the V gene TRBV15; 7 bases are shared with TRBD1. Germline-derived CDR1 and CDR2 are LNHNV and YYDKDF (reference sequence). The CDR3 sequence is 13 residues long. The V segment lost 6 bases and the J segment 3 bases; nucleotides outside the gene matches: 2. For the CDR3, the DNA is TGTGCCACCAGGGGACAGCTCAATCAGCCCCAGCATTTT. Its protein is CATRGQLNQPQHF.

V is TRBV6-5 and J is TRBJ2-7, with D tentatively TRBD2 (6 bases). Germline V lookup: CDR1 MNHEY, CDR2 SVGAGI. The CDR3 totals 13 residues. V dropped 8 bases and J dropped 4 bases, with 15 bases sitting between them. The CDR3 here is CASEFRGSYEQYV. CDR3 coding DNA: TGTGCCAGCGAGTTCCGGGGGTCTTACGAGCAGTACGTC.